This T cell receptor (beta chain) is drawn from a study of blood T cell repertoires in COVID-19. Across the study: Sources were T cells, B-cell-depleted T cells, or PBMCs; the material itself was cDNA or gDNA.

The Seattle patients, enrolled during active infection, were followed longitudinally. Generated by immunoSEQ multiplex PCR, the TCRdb table keeps only in-frame clones and is missing some. This table has 190,000 or so clones, 85% to 95% appearing once. Germline-derived CDR1 and CDR2 are SGHVS and FNYEAQ. The CDR3 is 15 amino acids. With V trimmed by 1 base and J by 5 bases, 3 bases remained unmatched. The receptor was derived from a man aged 25 to 40 with COVID-19, enrolled during active disease. Source material: peripheral blood. The gene calls are TRBV7-6 and TRBJ2-3, with 10 bases aligning to TRBD2. The CDR3: CASSLGPSGGDTQYF. The CDR3 DNA sequence: TGTGCCAGCAGCTTAGGGCCTAGCGGGGGAGATACGCAGTATTTT.